One and the same sample provided the 9 T cell receptor beta chains below, sequenced in a study of control samples from healthy donors and cancer patients. The assay was immunoSEQ multiplex PCR, and TCRdb's table has in-frame clones only and misses some. The sample has some 70,000 clones; about 80% are singletons. Source material: PBMCs. All receptors come from a woman between 50 and 59 years old with lung cancer.

The chain employs TRBV5-6 and TRBJ2-5; TRBD1 aligns across 8 bases. Germline CDR1 and CDR2: SGHDT and YYEEEE. This CDR3 comprises 15 residues. V shed 2 bases and J 1 base; nucleotides not matched to a gene: 4. This CDR3 is CASSLSGTGQETQYF. The CDR3 bases are TGTGCCAGCAGCTTATCCGGGACAGGCCAAGAGACCCAGTACTTC.

This clone was counted between two and nine times. The V and J genes are TRBV2 and TRBJ1-1; TRBD1 is a possible D gene (6 bases). The germline gives CDR1 SNHLY, CDR2 FYNNEI. This CDR3 comprises 13 residues. V lost 2 bases to trimming and J lost 4 bases, with 8 bases between them. In nucleotides, the CDR3 is TGTGCCAGCAGTGAAAGGGGGACCACTGAAGCTTTCTTT. It translates to CASSERGTTEAFF.

The chain joins TRBV27 to TRBJ2-7; D remains unclear. Trimming took off 4 bases at V and 3 bases at J, with 10 bases between the two ends. The CDR3 has 13 residues. Per germline, CDR1 MNHEY and CDR2 SMNVEV (reference sequence). CDR3 DNA sequence: TGTGCCAGCAGTTATAGTTCGGGCTACGAGCAGTACTTC. The encoded protein is CASSYSSGYEQYF.

The chain joins TRBV29-1 to TRBJ2-7; TRBD2 matches 13 bases. Germline CDR1 SQVTM, CDR2 ANQGSEA. There are 14 residues in the CDR3. V lost 7 bases, J lost 3 bases, and 6 bases stayed unmatched. CDR3 in DNA: TGCAGCGCTCGAACTAGCGGGGGGGGCTACGAGCAGTACTTC. It encodes CSARTSGGGYEQYF.

This clone was observed once. The chain couples TRBV7-2 to TRBJ2-7; 7 positions match TRBD1. With 1 base clipped from V and 6 bases from J, the junction kept 0 bases outside the gene matches. Germline V gives CDR1 SGHTA, CDR2 FQGNSA. The CDR3 has 12 amino acids. The CDR3 loop reads CASSLEGAEQYF. The CDR3 DNA follows: TGTGCCAGCAGCTTAGAGGGGGCCGAGCAGTACTTC. The full variable domain, with the rest looked up from reference TRBV7-2 and TRBJ2-7, is GAGVSQSPSNKVTEKGKDVELRCDPISGHTALYWYRQSLGQGLEFLIYFQGNSAPDKSGLPSDRFSAERTGGSVSTLTIQRTQQEDSAVYLCASSLEGAEQYFGPGTRLTVT.

The rearrangement joins TRBV5-6 to TRBJ2-1; D is perhaps TRBD1 (6 bases). V gave up 3 bases and J gave up 7 bases, with 14 bases separating them. The V gene's germline CDR1 is SGHDT and CDR2 YYEEEE. The CDR3 totals 14 residues. The chain's CDR3 is CASSSTGESNEQFF. DNA for the CDR3: TGTGCCAGCAGCTCGACAGGTGAAAGTAATGAGCAGTTCTTC.

The rearrangement links TRBV5-4 to TRBJ1-1; D unresolved. The V gene's germline CDR1 is SGHNT and CDR2 YYREEE (reference sequence). Trimming removed 2 bases from V and 0 bases from J, with 5 bases in between. The CDR3 contains 13 residues. Written as DNA, the CDR3 is TGTGCCAGCAGCTTCGGGATGAACACTGAAGCTTTCTTT. Translated: CASSFGMNTEAFF.

The chain links TRBV19 to TRBJ1-1; D is uncertain. V lost 1 base, J lost 1 base, and 13 bases lay in between. CDR1 and CDR2 (germline): LNHDA, SQIVND (reference sequence). This CDR3 is 16 amino acids long. This CDR3 is CASSIVVLTGNTEAFF. For the CDR3, the DNA is TGTGCCAGTAGTATAGTGGTCTTAACGGGGAACACTGAAGCTTTCTTT.

This clone occurred a few times. This chain connects TRBV30 to TRBJ2-1; 8 nucleotides align to TRBD1. With 1 base clipped from V and 8 bases from J, the junction kept 7 bases outside the gene matches. Germline assignment: CDR1 GTSNPN and CDR2 SVGIG (reference sequence). The CDR3 has 14 residues. The CDR3 DNA follows: TGTGCCTGGAGTGGAGGACAGGGTATCCATGAGCAGTTCTTC. It yields the protein CAWSGGQGIHEQFF.